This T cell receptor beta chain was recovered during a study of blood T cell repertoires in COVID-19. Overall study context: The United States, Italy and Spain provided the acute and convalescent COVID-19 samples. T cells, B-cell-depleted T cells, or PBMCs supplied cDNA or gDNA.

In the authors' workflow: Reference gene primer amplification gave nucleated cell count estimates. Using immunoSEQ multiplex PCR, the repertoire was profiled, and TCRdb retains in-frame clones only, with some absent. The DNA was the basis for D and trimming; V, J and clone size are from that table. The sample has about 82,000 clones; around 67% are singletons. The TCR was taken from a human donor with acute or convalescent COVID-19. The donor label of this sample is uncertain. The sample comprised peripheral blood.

Here the CDR3 DNA reads TGTGCCACCAGCAAACAGGGGGCTTCGTCCTACAATGAGCAGTTCTTC. Translated: CATSKQGASSYNEQFF. The chain carries TRBV15 and TRBJ2-1, with 9 bases that match TRBD1. This CDR3 is built from 16 residues. CDR1 and CDR2 (germline): LNHNV, YYDKDF (reference sequence). Trimming cost V 4 bases and J 1 base; bases outside gene matches: 5.